This T cell receptor beta chain originates from a study of OX40 agonist ivuxolimab in advanced cancers. Study as a whole: Patients got intravenous ivuxolimab at 0.01 to 10 mg/kg every 2 weeks.

Method: immunoSEQ multiplex PCR; TCRdb's copy keeps in-frame clones and lacks some. The sample includes fewer than 65,000 clones, over 80% of them seen just once. The germline V and J ends were trimmed by 7 bases and 3 bases, with 19 bases remaining between them. CDR3 size: 16 residues. Germline CDR1 and CDR2: MNHNY and SVGAGI (reference sequence). The sequencing here drew on CD4+ or CD8+ T cells sorted from blood, taken in a trial of the OX40 agonist ivuxolimab. This TCR derives from an adult with an advanced solid tumor such as melanoma, head and neck, liver or kidney cancer. The V gene is TRBV6-6, the J gene TRBJ2-1; a possible D gene is TRBD2 (5 bases). In nucleotides, the CDR3 is TGTGCCAGCAATGCAATCGGAGGAAGCCTCTACAATGAGCAGTTCTTC. Its translation: CASNAIGGSLYNEQFF.